This T cell receptor beta chain was recovered during a study of blood T cell repertoires in COVID-19 (TCRdb year 2020). At the level of the whole study: Collaborator samples came from the United States, Italy and Spain and covered acute and convalescent phases of COVID-19. Sample metadata almost always included a de-identified subject ID, COVID-19 status, age in years and sex. The repertoires were released in a freely available public database meant as a resource for research on the immune response to SARS-CoV-2. The prospective study material was composed of cDNA or gDNA derived from T cells, B-cell-depleted T cells, or PBMCs. HLA class I and class II types, where available, came from metadata supplied by the sample provider rather than from assay-based typing. Subjects who had been exposed to COVID-19, were actively infected with it, or had recovered from it provided the deeply sampled blood TCRbeta repertoires that made up the dataset. The samples were drawn from two sources: the first 160 participants of the ongoing ImmuneRACE study, and 1,200 or so subjects contributed by 6 global collaborators.

Whole blood was collected in K2EDTA tubes by collaborating institutions according to the institutions' own protocols. For TCRbeta analysis, collaborators shipped samples as frozen whole blood, isolated PBMCs, or DNA extracted from either of those sample types. The CDR3, cysteine through phenylalanine, is 15 amino acids long. Only the CDR3 DNA stays, 45 bases, in frame from base 1. The germline V gene (reference sequence) provides CDR1 SGHNT and CDR2 YYREEE. V has 4 bases trimmed and J has 5 bases trimmed; junction bases matching no gene number 7. Results and caveats for the whole study, not just this receptor: Clinical and demographic metadata were provided uncurated, with the amount varying by source and participant.

This clone was counted a few times. This clone's antigen is unknown. No clone much larger than this one lies a single base away; base qualities are absent. TCRbeta CDR3 regions were amplified from genomic DNA using the immunoSEQ Assay, a bias-controlled multiplex PCR. From the authors' description of their analysis: Within the assay, amplification of reference gene primers was used to estimate how many nucleated cells each sample contained. Sequence reads were collapsed and filtered to measure the absolute abundance of every unique TCRbeta CDR3 rearrangement. For each sample, productive Simpson clonality was calculated as the square root of Simpson's diversity index across productive rearrangements. TCRdb's version of the immuneACCESS table is confined to in-frame rearrangements and falls short of the full clone set. An unresolved V gene accounts for under half of the shortfall where checked; the remainder is of unknown origin. V, J and clone size are taken as reported in that table, and D and trimming were inferred from the DNA itself. Within this sample are around 200,000 clones, with 80% to 90% of them counted one time only. Jointly, the top ten make up roughly 2.5% of the sample.

The clonotype originates from a woman aged 40 to 50 with active or convalescent COVID-19. The sequence joins TRBV5-4 to TRBJ1-1; the central 11 bases match TRBD1. Material: peripheral blood. The bases read TGTGCCAGCAGCGCTTCCGGGACAGGGGGGACTGAAGCTTTCTTT. The resulting protein is CASSASGTGGTEAFF.